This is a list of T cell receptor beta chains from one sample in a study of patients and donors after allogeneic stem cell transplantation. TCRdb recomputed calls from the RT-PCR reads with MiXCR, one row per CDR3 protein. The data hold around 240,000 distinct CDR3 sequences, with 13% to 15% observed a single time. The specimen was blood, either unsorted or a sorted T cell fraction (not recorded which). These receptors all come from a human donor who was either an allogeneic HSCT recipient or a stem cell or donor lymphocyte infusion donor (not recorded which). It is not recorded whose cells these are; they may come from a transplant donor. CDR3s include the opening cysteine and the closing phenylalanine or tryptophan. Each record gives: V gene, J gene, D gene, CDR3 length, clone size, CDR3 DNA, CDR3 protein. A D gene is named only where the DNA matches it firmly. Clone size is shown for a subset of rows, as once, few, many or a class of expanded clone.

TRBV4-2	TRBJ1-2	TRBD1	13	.	TGTGCCAGCGCCTCAACAGGGGATAATGGCTACACCTTC	CASASTGDNGYTF
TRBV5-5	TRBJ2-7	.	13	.	TGTGCCAGCAGCACCGGGATCTCCTACGAGCAGTACTTC	CASSTGISYEQYF
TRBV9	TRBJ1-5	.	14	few	TGTGCCAGCAGCGTAGGCCACACCGGGCAGCCCCAGCATTTT	CASSVGHTGQPQHF
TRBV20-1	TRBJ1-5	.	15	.	TGCAGTGCTCAAATTCAGGGGTGGTCGAGTCAGCCCCAGCATTTT	CSAQIQGWSSQPQHF
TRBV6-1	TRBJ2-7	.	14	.	TGTGCCAGCGGTCAGGCTTTCCTTTCCTACGAGCAGTACTTC	CASGQAFLSYEQYF
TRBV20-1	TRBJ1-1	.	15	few	TGCAGTGCAGACGGAGGGGGTTCGGAGAACACTGAAGCTTTCTTT	CSADGGGSENTEAFF
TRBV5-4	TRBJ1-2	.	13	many	TGTGCCAGCAGACATAGGGGGGAATATGGCTACACCTTC	CASRHRGEYGYTF
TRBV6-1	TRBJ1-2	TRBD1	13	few	TGTGCCAGCAGAATAGACAGGGACTATGGCTACACCTTC	CASRIDRDYGYTF
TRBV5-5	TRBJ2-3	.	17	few	TGTGCCAGCAGCCCTACCTCGGGTCAATCAAGGGCAGATACGCAGTATTTT	CASSPTSGQSRADTQYF
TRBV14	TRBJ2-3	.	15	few	TGTGCCAGCAGCCCGTGGCAGTCAATCACAGATACGCAGTATTTT	CASSPWQSITDTQYF
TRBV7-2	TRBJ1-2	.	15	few	TGTGCCAGCAGCTTAGATGTAGGGGTCATCTATGGCTACACCTTC	CASSLDVGVIYGYTF
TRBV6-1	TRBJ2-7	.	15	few	TGTGCCAGCAACTACGGTTCGGGCGGTTCCTACGAGCAGTACTTC	CASNYGSGGSYEQYF
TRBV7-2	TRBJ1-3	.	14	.	TGTGCCAGCAGCCCCCAGCGCGGGGGAAACACCATATATTTT	CASSPQRGGNTIYF
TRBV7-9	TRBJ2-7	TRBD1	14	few	TGTGCCAGCAGCTTAACAGGGGGCTGGAACGAGCAGTACTTC	CASSLTGGWNEQYF
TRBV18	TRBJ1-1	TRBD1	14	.	TGTGCCAGCTCACGACAGGGTGGGAACACTGAAGCTTTCTTT	CASSRQGGNTEAFF
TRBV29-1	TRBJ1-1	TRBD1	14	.	TGCAGCGTTGTCTTTTTTTCGGGACAGGGTGGGACTTTCTTT	CSVVFFSGQGGTFF
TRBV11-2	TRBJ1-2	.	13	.	TGTGCCAGCAGCTCTATTGCCAGGGGTGGCTACACCTTC	CASSSIARGGYTF
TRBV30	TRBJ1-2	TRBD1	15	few	TGTGCCTGGAGTGGGACAGGGGCTACTAACTATGGCTACACCTTC	CAWSGTGATNYGYTF
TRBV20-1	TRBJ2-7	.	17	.	TGCAGTGCTAGAGATCGGCCCCAGATGCGGGAAAGCTACGAGCAGTACTTC	CSARDRPQMRESYEQYF
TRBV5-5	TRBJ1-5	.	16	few	TGTGCCAGCAGCCCGACTAGTCGACAGGGCAATCAGCCCCAGCATTTT	CASSPTSRQGNQPQHF
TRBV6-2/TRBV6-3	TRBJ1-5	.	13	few	TGTGCCAGCGCCGTGGGATTGAATCAGCCCCAGCATTTT	CASAVGLNQPQHF
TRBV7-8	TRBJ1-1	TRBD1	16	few	TGTGCCAGCAGCTATTTCCCTCAGGGGGCGCAGCCTGAAGCTTTCTTT	CASSYFPQGAQPEAFF
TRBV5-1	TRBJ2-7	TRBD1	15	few	TGCGCCAGCAGCCTACAACCGGGACAGGCCTACGAGCAGTACTTC	CASSLQPGQAYEQYF
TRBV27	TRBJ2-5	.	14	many	TGTGCCAGCAGCACCACCAGAGGGGGAGAGACCCAGTACTTC	CASSTTRGGETQYF
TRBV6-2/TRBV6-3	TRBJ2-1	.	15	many	TGTGCCAGCAGTTACTCGAGAGGGGCCAACAATGAGCAGTTCTTC	CASSYSRGANNEQFF
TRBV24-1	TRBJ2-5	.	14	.	TGTGCCACCAGTGAGGACGGGAGAACTGAGACCCAGTACTTC	CATSEDGRTETQYF
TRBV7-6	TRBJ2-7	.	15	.	TGTGCCAGCAGCTCCGACCCAACAGGGCTTTACGAGCAGTACTTC	CASSSDPTGLYEQYF
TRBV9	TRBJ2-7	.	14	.	TGTGCCAGCAGCGTAGAGATAGGACCCTACGAGCAGTACTTC	CASSVEIGPYEQYF
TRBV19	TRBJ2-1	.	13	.	TGTGCCAGTAGCCTCAGGACAGTTAATGAGCAGTTCTTC	CASSLRTVNEQFF